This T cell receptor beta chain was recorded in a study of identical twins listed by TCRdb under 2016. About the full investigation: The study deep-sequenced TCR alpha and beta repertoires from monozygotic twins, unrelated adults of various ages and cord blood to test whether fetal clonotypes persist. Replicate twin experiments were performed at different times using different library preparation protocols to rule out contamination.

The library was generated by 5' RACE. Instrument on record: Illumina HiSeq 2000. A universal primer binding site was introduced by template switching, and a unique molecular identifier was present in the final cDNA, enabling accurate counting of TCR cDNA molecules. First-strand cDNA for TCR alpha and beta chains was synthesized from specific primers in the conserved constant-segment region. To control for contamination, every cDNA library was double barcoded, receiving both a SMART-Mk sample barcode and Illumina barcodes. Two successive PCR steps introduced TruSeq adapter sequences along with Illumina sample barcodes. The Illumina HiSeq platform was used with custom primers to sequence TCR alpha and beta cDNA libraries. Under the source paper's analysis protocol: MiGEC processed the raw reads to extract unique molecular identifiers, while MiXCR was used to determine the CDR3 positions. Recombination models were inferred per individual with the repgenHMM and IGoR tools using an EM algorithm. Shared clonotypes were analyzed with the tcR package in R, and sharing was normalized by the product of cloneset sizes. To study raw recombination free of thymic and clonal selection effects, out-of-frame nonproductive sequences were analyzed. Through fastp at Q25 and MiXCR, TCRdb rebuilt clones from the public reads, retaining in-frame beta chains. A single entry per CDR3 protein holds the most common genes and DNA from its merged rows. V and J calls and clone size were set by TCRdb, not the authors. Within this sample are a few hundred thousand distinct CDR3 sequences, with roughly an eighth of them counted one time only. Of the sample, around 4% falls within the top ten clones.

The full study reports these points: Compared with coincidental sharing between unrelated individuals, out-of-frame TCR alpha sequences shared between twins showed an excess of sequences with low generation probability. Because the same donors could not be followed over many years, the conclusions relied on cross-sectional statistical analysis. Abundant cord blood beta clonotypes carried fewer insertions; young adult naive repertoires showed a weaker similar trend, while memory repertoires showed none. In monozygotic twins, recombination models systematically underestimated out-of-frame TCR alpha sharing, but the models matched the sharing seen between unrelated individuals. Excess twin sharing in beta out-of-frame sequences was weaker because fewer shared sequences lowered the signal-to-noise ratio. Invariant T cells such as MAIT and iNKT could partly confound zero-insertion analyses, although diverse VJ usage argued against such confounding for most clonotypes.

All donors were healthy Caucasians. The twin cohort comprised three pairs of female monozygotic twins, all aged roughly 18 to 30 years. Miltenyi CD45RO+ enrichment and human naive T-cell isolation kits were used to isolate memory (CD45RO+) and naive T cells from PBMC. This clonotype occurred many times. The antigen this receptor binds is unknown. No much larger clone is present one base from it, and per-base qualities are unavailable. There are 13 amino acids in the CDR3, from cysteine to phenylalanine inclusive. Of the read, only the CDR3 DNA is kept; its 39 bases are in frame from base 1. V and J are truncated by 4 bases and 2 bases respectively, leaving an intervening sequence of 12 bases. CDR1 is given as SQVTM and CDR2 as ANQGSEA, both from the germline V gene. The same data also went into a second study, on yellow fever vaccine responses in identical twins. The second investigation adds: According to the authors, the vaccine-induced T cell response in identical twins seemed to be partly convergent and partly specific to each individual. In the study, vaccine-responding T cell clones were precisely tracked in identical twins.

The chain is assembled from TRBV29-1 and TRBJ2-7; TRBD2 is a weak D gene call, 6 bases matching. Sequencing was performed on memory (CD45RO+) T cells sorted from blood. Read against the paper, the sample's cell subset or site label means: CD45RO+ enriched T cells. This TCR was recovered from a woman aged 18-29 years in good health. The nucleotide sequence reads TGCAGCGTTGTCCATGGAGGGACCTACGAGCAGTACTTC. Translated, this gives CSVVHGGTYEQYF.